This T cell receptor beta chain was identified in a study of technical replicates of blood from four donors. This clone has just one count. The germline V gene has CDR1 SGHTS and CDR2 YDEGEE. The CDR3 extends over 16 amino acids. Trimming removed 5 bases from V and 2 bases from J, with 20 bases in between. Sequencing used immunoSEQ multiplex PCR; TCRdb keeps in-frame clones, though not all of them. The table shows around 97,000 clones, with about 96% occurring only once. This TCR was sampled from a human donor in good health. V gene TRBV5-8 combines with J gene TRBJ2-7; TRBD1 is a possible D gene (6 bases). What was sequenced was T cells isolated from PBMCs. The CDR3 sequence: CASRDRYRDTTYEQYF. The CDR3 nucleotides read TGTGCCAGCAGGGACAGATACAGGGATACGACCTACGAGCAGTACTTC.